The rows below give T cell receptor beta chains drawn from one sample of a study of blood T cell repertoires in COVID-19. Method: immunoSEQ multiplex PCR; TCRdb's copy keeps in-frame clones and lacks some. The sample consists of fewer than 200,000 clones, around four fifths of them appearing once. Sequences were obtained from peripheral blood. Receptor source: a man in his 70s with acute or convalescent COVID-19. The CDR3 runs from the conserved cysteine through the conserved F or W. D genes are given only for firm matches. Size tells how often a clone was seen (once, few, many) or the class of an expanded clone, and some rows leave it out.

size: NA; V: TRBV6-5; J: TRBJ1-1; D: NA; CDR3: CASSYRQERTEAFF; DNA: TGTGCCAGCAGTTACCGGCAGGAAAGAACTGAAGCTTTCTTT
size: NA; V: TRBV11-3; J: TRBJ2-5; D: TRBD1; CDR3: CASSLDGGQGSETQYF; DNA: TGTGCCAGCAGCTTAGATGGGGGACAGGGTTCAGAGACCCAGTACTTC
size: NA; V: TRBV30; J: TRBJ2-7; D: TRBD2; CDR3: CAWSSGGPEQYF; DNA: TGTGCCTGGAGTTCGGGGGGGCCCGAGCAGTACTTC
size: NA; V: TRBV7-9; J: TRBJ1-3; D: NA; CDR3: CASSLGFQANTIYF; DNA: TGTGCCAGCAGCTTAGGGTTTCAAGCAAACACCATATATTTT
size: NA; V: TRBV19; J: TRBJ2-3; D: NA; CDR3: CASSSLAPDTQYF; DNA: TGTGCCAGTAGTTCCCTCGCGCCAGATACGCAGTATTTT
size: NA; V: TRBV28; J: TRBJ2-1; D: TRBD2; CDR3: CASMRGGDHEQFF; DNA: TGTGCCAGTATGCGGGGAGGGGACCATGAGCAGTTCTTC
size: NA; V: TRBV20-1; J: TRBJ2-7; D: TRBD1; CDR3: CSASQQGDPYEQYF; DNA: TGCAGTGCTAGTCAACAGGGGGATCCCTACGAGCAGTACTTC
size: NA; V: TRBV18; J: TRBJ1-3; D: NA; CDR3: CASSPRGGASGNTIYF; DNA: TGTGCCAGCTCACCGCGAGGGGGGGCCTCTGGAAACACCATATATTTT
size: NA; V: TRBV7-3; J: TRBJ2-6; D: NA; CDR3: CASSLTSAPGANVLTF; DNA: TGTGCCAGCAGCCTCACAAGCGCGCCGGGGGCCAACGTCCTGACTTTC
size: NA; V: TRBV28; J: TRBJ1-5; D: NA; CDR3: CASRTHSGTSNQPQHF; DNA: TGTGCCAGCAGGACCCATTCCGGGACAAGTAATCAGCCCCAGCATTTT
size: NA; V: TRBV6-1; J: TRBJ1-4; D: TRBD1; CDR3: CASSVQGGWTNEKLFF; DNA: TGTGCCAGCAGTGTACAGGGGGGGTGGACTAATGAAAAACTGTTTTTT
size: NA; V: TRBV7-2; J: TRBJ2-3; D: NA; CDR3: CASSRDWRQDTQYF; DNA: TGTGCCAGCAGCCGGGACTGGAGGCAAGATACGCAGTATTTT
size: NA; V: TRBV6-5; J: TRBJ2-7; D: TRBD1; CDR3: CASTGTGGYEQYF; DNA: TGTGCCAGCACCGGGACAGGAGGCTACGAGCAGTACTTC
size: once; V: TRBV19; J: TRBJ1-5; D: NA; CDR3: CASGGSNQPQHF; DNA: TGTGCCAGTGGAGGAAGCAATCAGCCCCAGCATTTT
size: NA; V: TRBV7-3; J: TRBJ1-1; D: NA; CDR3: CASSLTGRRTTEAFF; DNA: TGTGCCAGCAGCTTAACGGGTCGGAGAACCACTGAAGCTTTCTTT
size: NA; V: TRBV4-3; J: TRBJ1-2; D: NA; CDR3: CASSQVNAGGYTF; DNA: TGCGCCAGCAGCCAAGTCAATGCGGGCGGCTACACCTTC
size: NA; V: TRBV28; J: TRBJ1-1; D: NA; CDR3: CASYTPGNTEAFF; DNA: TGTGCCAGCTATACGCCAGGGAACACTGAAGCTTTCTTT
size: NA; V: TRBV2; J: TRBJ2-1; D: TRBD2; CDR3: CASLRGGGLNEQFF; DNA: TGTGCCAGCCTGCGGGGGGGCGGTTTAAATGAGCAGTTCTTC
size: NA; V: TRBV6-2/TRBV6-3; J: TRBJ2-5; D: TRBD1; CDR3: CASSRQGPQETQYF; DNA: TGTGCCAGCAGTCGACAGGGGCCACAAGAGACCCAGTACTTC
size: NA; V: TRBV7-6; J: TRBJ2-1; D: TRBD2; CDR3: CASSFFLAGGSYNEQFF; DNA: TGTGCCAGCAGCTTTTTTCTAGCGGGGGGCTCCTACAATGAGCAGTTCTTC
size: NA; V: TRBV14; J: TRBJ1-1; D: TRBD1; CDR3: CASSQRTGWNTEAFF; DNA: TGTGCCAGCAGCCAACGGACAGGATGGAACACTGAAGCTTTCTTT
size: few; V: TRBV5-1; J: TRBJ1-4; D: TRBD1; CDR3: CASSLGRGQLNEKLFF; DNA: TGCGCCAGCAGCTTGGGTCGGGGACAGCTAAATGAAAAACTGTTTTTT
size: NA; V: TRBV5-8; J: TRBJ2-1; D: NA; CDR3: CASSPLLGRSYNEQFF; DNA: TGTGCCAGCAGCCCCTTACTAGGGCGGTCCTACAATGAGCAGTTCTTC
size: NA; V: TRBV27; J: TRBJ2-3; D: NA; CDR3: CASSFAGRNTDTQYF; DNA: TGTGCCAGCAGTTTTGCTGGGCGAAACACAGATACGCAGTATTTT
size: NA; V: TRBV5-1; J: TRBJ2-3; D: TRBD1; CDR3: CASSLTGSDTQYF; DNA: TGCGCCAGCAGCCTGACAGGGTCCGATACGCAGTATTTT
size: NA; V: TRBV5-1; J: TRBJ2-2; D: TRBD1; CDR3: CARRGTGGKTGELFF; DNA: TGCGCCCGCAGGGGGACAGGGGGCAAGACCGGGGAGCTGTTTTTT
size: NA; V: TRBV12-3/TRBV12-4; J: TRBJ2-7; D: NA; CDR3: CASSQSNEQYF; DNA: TGTGCCAGCAGTCAATCCAATGAGCAGTACTTC
size: NA; V: TRBV9; J: TRBJ2-3; D: NA; CDR3: CASSASQGFTDTQYF; DNA: TGTGCCAGCAGCGCTTCTCAGGGGTTCACAGATACGCAGTATTTT
size: NA; V: TRBV7-2; J: TRBJ1-5; D: TRBD1; CDR3: CASSPRTGGYQPQHF; DNA: TGTGCCAGCAGCCCCCGGACAGGGGGCTATCAGCCCCAGCATTTT
size: NA; V: TRBV3-1/TRBV3-2; J: TRBJ2-1; D: TRBD2; CDR3: CASSQKKAGGTYNEQFF; DNA: TGTGCCAGCAGCCAAAAAAAAGCGGGAGGAACCTACAATGAGCAGTTCTTC
size: NA; V: TRBV6-1; J: TRBJ2-5; D: TRBD2; CDR3: CASSGLTSGGPMQETQYF; DNA: TGTGCCAGCAGTGGGTTGACTAGCGGGGGGCCCATGCAAGAGACCCAGTACTTC
size: NA; V: TRBV21-1; J: TRBJ2-7; D: NA; CDR3: CASPSRNEHHEQYF; DNA: TGTGCCAGCCCTTCACGAAACGAGCATCACGAGCAGTACTTC
size: NA; V: TRBV3-1/TRBV3-2; J: TRBJ1-1; D: NA; CDR3: CASRSQGPSAEAFF; DNA: TGTGCCAGCAGATCACAGGGCCCCTCTGCTGAAGCTTTCTTT
size: NA; V: TRBV10-3; J: TRBJ1-5; D: NA; CDR3: CAITGSFNQPQHF; DNA: TGTGCCATCACAGGGTCCTTTAATCAGCCCCAGCATTTT
size: NA; V: TRBV4-3; J: TRBJ2-5; D: NA; CDR3: CASSQGSGVSQETQYF; DNA: TGCGCCAGCAGCCAAGGTTCAGGCGTATCCCAAGAGACCCAGTACTTC
size: NA; V: TRBV5-1; J: TRBJ1-1; D: NA; CDR3: CASSSGSLSFNTEAFF; DNA: TGCGCCAGCAGCTCGGGTAGCTTAAGTTTTAACACTGAAGCTTTCTTT
size: NA; V: TRBV11-3; J: TRBJ2-1; D: NA; CDR3: CASSLGGVAGNEQFF; DNA: TGTGCCAGCAGCTTAGGGGGAGTTGCCGGGAATGAGCAGTTCTTC
size: few; V: TRBV5-4; J: TRBJ1-1; D: TRBD1; CDR3: CASTSGQGNTEAFF; DNA: TGTGCCAGCACATCTGGACAGGGAAACACTGAAGCTTTCTTT
size: NA; V: TRBV4-1; J: TRBJ2-7; D: TRBD1; CDR3: CASSQVDRGYEQYF; DNA: TGCGCCAGCAGCCAAGTCGACAGGGGATACGAGCAGTACTTC
size: NA; V: TRBV7-2; J: TRBJ2-5; D: TRBD1; CDR3: CASSLGGQGRETQYF; DNA: TGTGCCAGCAGCTTAGGAGGACAGGGGAGGGAGACCCAGTACTTC
size: NA; V: TRBV5-1; J: TRBJ2-1; D: NA; CDR3: CASRDSSYNEQFF; DNA: TGCGCCAGCAGGGACAGCTCCTACAATGAGCAGTTCTTC
size: NA; V: TRBV27; J: TRBJ2-7; D: TRBD1; CDR3: CASSLRRDRVGHEQYF; DNA: TGTGCCAGCAGTCTCCGCCGGGACAGGGTAGGGCACGAGCAGTACTTC
size: NA; V: TRBV28; J: TRBJ2-3; D: NA; CDR3: CASSLSSADTQYF; DNA: TGTGCCAGCAGTTTAAGTAGCGCAGATACGCAGTATTTT
size: NA; V: TRBV6-5; J: TRBJ1-4; D: TRBD1; CDR3: CASSSNTGGDEKLFF; DNA: TGTGCCAGCAGCTCAAATACAGGGGGTGATGAAAAACTGTTTTTT
size: NA; V: TRBV4-3; J: TRBJ1-1; D: TRBD1; CDR3: CASSTGQGGTEAFF; DNA: TGCGCCAGCAGCACTGGACAGGGAGGCACTGAAGCTTTCTTT
size: NA; V: TRBV2; J: TRBJ2-5; D: TRBD2; CDR3: CASKQGTSGGKTQYF; DNA: TGTGCCAGCAAACAAGGGACTAGCGGGGGTAAGACCCAGTACTTC
size: NA; V: TRBV11-2; J: TRBJ2-1; D: TRBD2; CDR3: CASSPRTSGRVYEQFF; DNA: TGTGCCAGCAGCCCCAGGACTAGCGGGAGAGTTTATGAGCAGTTCTTC
size: NA; V: TRBV28; J: TRBJ2-7; D: NA; CDR3: CASSDSITYYEQYF; DNA: TGTGCCAGCAGTGATTCTATTACTTACTACGAGCAGTACTTC